The 11 T cell receptor beta chains listed next were all sequenced from one sample in a study of cytomegalovirus exposure and HLA in healthy donors. Primers: 60 Vbeta forward and 13 Jbeta reverse. Libraries were prepared by immunoSEQ multiplex PCR; TCRdb keeps only in-frame clonotypes and omits some of them. This listing includes about 130,000 clones. Sequencing was performed on PBMCs. The source is a man aged 35-49 years in good health and CMV-seronegative.

The chain is built from TRBV7-9 and TRBJ1-3; possible D gene TRBD1, 6 bases. Per germline, CDR1 SEHNR and CDR2 FQNEAQ (reference sequence). V was pared by 4 bases and J by 7 bases, with 14 bases between. The CDR3 has 14 amino acids. CDR3 nucleotide sequence: TGTGCCAGCAGCTCATCAGGTGGGGGCAACACCATATATTTT. Translation: CASSSSGGGNTIYF.

Concerning this clone itself: Other DNA sequences within the sample encode an identical CDR3. V usage is TRBV18 and J usage is TRBJ2-7; D remains ambiguous. The CDR3 loop spans 13 amino acids. CDR1 is KGHSH and CDR2 is LQKENI in the germline V gene. The V and J ends lost 0 bases and 3 bases respectively, with 6 bases between them. CDR3 in amino acids: CASSPPSSYEQYF. CDR3 sequence (DNA): TGTGCCAGCTCACCACCTTCTAGCTACGAGCAGTACTTC.

The rearrangement links TRBV2 to TRBJ1-4, with no clear D. Trimming took off 2 bases at V and 10 bases at J, with 5 bases between the two ends. This CDR3 is built from 11 residues. Germline assignment: CDR1 SNHLY and CDR2 FYNNEI. CDR3 protein: CASSESGKLFF. The CDR3 DNA sequence: TGTGCCAGCAGTGAAAGCGGAAAACTGTTTTTT.

The V and J genes are TRBV7-3 and TRBJ2-1; 7 bases match TRBD2. There are 15 residues in the CDR3. The ends lost 5 bases at V and 4 bases at J; junction bases unmatched: 8. Germline V CDR1 and CDR2: SGHTA, FQGTGA. CDR3 nucleotide sequence: TGTGCCAGCAGCAAGGGCAGGGAGGGGTACAATGAGCAGTTCTTC. The encoded protein is CASSKGREGYNEQFF.

The chain employs TRBV6-5 and TRBJ2-1; maybe TRBD1 (6 bases). Looked up from germline, CDR1 is MNHEY and CDR2 is SVGAGI. The CDR3 covers 15 residues. V was trimmed by 1 base and J by 9 bases, leaving 16 bases between them. The CDR3 nucleotides are TGTGCCAGCAGTTACTGGGGGCGGAACGAGGGTGAGCAGTTCTTC. It is translated as CASSYWGRNEGEQFF.

The V and J genes are TRBV5-6 and TRBJ1-1, with 9 bases identical to TRBD1. CDR3 length: 16 residues. Looked up from germline, CDR1 is SGHDT and CDR2 is YYEEEE. Trimming at V came to 4 bases and at J to 2 bases, leaving 9 bases not matched to a gene. CDR3 region: CASSDGTGLNNTEAFF. The DNA of the CDR3 is TGTGCCAGCAGCGATGGGACAGGGCTGAACAACACTGAAGCTTTCTTT.

The gene calls are TRBV30 and TRBJ2-5, with TRBD1 as a possible D gene (6 bases). The CDR3 spans 15 residues. Trimming took 0 bases from V and 4 from J, leaving 15 bases between them. Germline assignment: CDR1 GTSNPN and CDR2 SVGIG (reference sequence). CDR3 DNA: TGTGCCTGGAGTGTTTATGGGGGCAGGGGAGAGACCCAGTACTTC. It yields the protein CAWSVYGGRGETQYF. The entire variable domain, with the rest obtained from reference TRBV30 and TRBJ2-5, is as follows: SQTIHQWPATLVQPVGSPLSLECTVEGTSNPNLYWYRQAAGRGLQLLFYSVGIGQISSEVPQNLSASRPQDRQFILSSKKLLLSDSGFYLCAWSVYGGRGETQYFGPGTRLLVL.

This rearrangement joins TRBV29-1 to TRBJ2-5; D possibly corresponds to TRBD1 (6 bases). This CDR3 has 13 amino acids. Between the trimmed V and J ends, which lost 5 bases and 9 bases, there was a span of 19 bases. CDR1 SQVTM and CDR2 ANQGSEA come from the germline V gene. CDR3 sequence: CSVRGQYQGAQYF. For the CDR3, the DNA is TGCAGCGTTCGTGGACAGTACCAAGGGGCCCAGTACTTC.

The rearrangement links TRBV7-9 to TRBJ2-1, with 8 bases that match TRBD2. This CDR3 comprises 11 residues. Germline V gene sequence: CDR1 SEHNR, CDR2 FQNEAQ (reference sequence). V lost 5 bases, J lost 9 bases, and 0 bases stayed unmatched. The CDR3 DNA is TGTGCCAGCAGCCGGGGGGGTGAGCAGTTCTTC. It yields the protein CASSRGGEQFF.

This chain uses TRBV4-2 with TRBJ2-7; the match to TRBD2 covers 7 bases. CDR1 is LGHNA and CDR2 is YNFKEQ in the germline V gene. The CDR3 sequence is 15 residues long. The J segment lost 4 bases and the V segment lost 4 bases, leaving 10 bases of the junction unmatched. The CDR3 DNA follows: TGTGCCAGCAGCCCGAGGGAGGGGACCTCATACGAGCAGTACTTC. Residues: CASSPREGTSYEQYF.

This chain links TRBV6-6 with TRBJ1-1, with D tentatively TRBD1 (6 bases). The CDR3 spans 14 residues. Trimming pared 2 bases from V and 3 bases from J, leaving 10 bases between. Germline values: CDR1 MNHNY, CDR2 SVGAGI (reference sequence). Here the CDR3 reads CASSYRQEDTEAFF. CDR3 bases: TGTGCCAGCAGTTACCGACAGGAGGACACTGAAGCTTTCTTT.